Listed below are T cell receptor beta chains from one sample, sequenced in a study of blood T cell repertoires in COVID-19. Profiling relied on immunoSEQ multiplex PCR, and the TCRdb table lists in-frame clones only, not all of them. The data show roughly 230,000 clones, with around 89% seen just once and 2.1% held by the top ten. Sequencing input: peripheral blood. The receptor source for this set is a woman aged 55-69 years with COVID-19, enrolled during active disease. CDR3s include the opening cysteine and the closing phenylalanine or tryptophan. The D gene is left open where the match is weak. Size tells how often a clone was seen (once, few, many) or the class of an expanded clone, and some rows leave it out.

clone size	V gene	J gene	D gene	CDR3 protein	CDR3 DNA
.	TRBV14	TRBJ2-3	.	CASSQDLGGDTQYF	TGTGCCAGCAGCCAAGATTTGGGGGGAGATACGCAGTATTTT
.	TRBV19	TRBJ2-7	TRBD2	CASSMGGGGDYEQYF	TGTGCCAGTAGTATGGGCGGCGGGGGAGATTACGAGCAGTACTTC
few	TRBV3-1/TRBV3-2	TRBJ1-2	TRBD1	CASSQVGQGHGYTF	TGTGCCAGCAGCCAAGTTGGACAGGGGCATGGCTACACCTTC
.	TRBV27	TRBJ2-3	TRBD2	CASSLRNALAGATRGDTQYF	TGTGCCAGCAGTTTAAGGAACGCACTAGCGGGGGCCACTCGGGGAGATACGCAGTATTTT
.	TRBV6-6	TRBJ1-5	.	CASSHGSRAWSNQPQHF	TGTGCCAGCAGTCACGGATCCAGGGCTTGGAGCAATCAGCCCCAGCATTTT
once	TRBV19	TRBJ2-1	TRBD1	CASSDRGRSYNEQFF	TGTGCCAGTAGTGACAGGGGGCGATCCTACAATGAGCAGTTCTTC
.	TRBV5-8	TRBJ2-3	TRBD2	CASSLSRGGATDTQYF	TGTGCCAGCAGCTTATCCCGGGGGGGGGCAACAGATACGCAGTATTTT
.	TRBV5-4	TRBJ1-3	.	CASSSGHQSQSSGNTIYF	TGTGCCAGCAGCTCAGGGCATCAAAGCCAAAGCTCTGGAAACACCATATATTTT
.	TRBV12-3/TRBV12-4	TRBJ1-1	.	CASNLGLNTEAFF	TGTGCCAGCAACCTGGGGCTAAACACTGAAGCTTTCTTT
once	TRBV4-2	TRBJ1-1	.	CASRDGAYGNTEAFF	TGTGCCAGCAGGGATGGGGCCTATGGAAACACTGAAGCTTTCTTT
.	TRBV11-2	TRBJ2-7	.	CASRRPLRQAGVSDEQYF	TGTGCCAGCAGGCGCCCCCTCAGACAGGCTGGGGTTTCCGACGAGCAGTACTTC
.	TRBV4-1	TRBJ1-2	.	CASSQVLGRGNYGYTF	TGCGCCAGCAGCCAAGTGTTGGGCAGGGGTAACTATGGCTACACCTTC
.	TRBV28	TRBJ1-2	TRBD1	CASTRTGPNYGYTF	TGTGCCAGCACCCGGACAGGACCTAACTATGGCTACACCTTC
few	TRBV5-4	TRBJ1-1	.	CASSQTGDTEAFF	TGTGCCAGCAGCCAGACAGGAGACACTGAAGCTTTCTTT
.	TRBV7-9	TRBJ2-3	.	CASSLVSGRSDTQYF	TGTGCCAGCAGCTTAGTCTCAGGGAGGAGTGATACGCAGTATTTT
.	TRBV7-2	TRBJ1-2	TRBD1	CASSLEPGGAYGYTF	TGTGCCAGCAGCTTGGAACCAGGGGGCGCTTATGGCTACACCTTC
.	TRBV7-9	TRBJ2-7	.	CASSPLDSGPSYEQYF	TGTGCCAGCAGCCCCCTTGATAGCGGCCCCTCTTACGAGCAGTACTTC
.	TRBV7-9	TRBJ1-3	.	CASSMDSLSSGNTIYF	TGTGCCAGCAGTATGGACAGTCTCTCCTCTGGAAACACCATATATTTT
.	TRBV21-1	TRBJ1-4	.	CASSKMGEGRRGPDPRDEKLFF	TGTGCCAGCAGCAAAATGGGCGAGGGTAGAAGGGGGCCGGATCCCCGGGATGAAAAACTGTTTTTT
.	TRBV6-6	TRBJ2-5	.	CASTQVLQETQYF	TGTGCCAGCACCCAGGTACTCCAAGAGACCCAGTACTTC
.	TRBV19	TRBJ2-7	.	CASSFAPAYEQYF	TGTGCCAGTAGTTTCGCCCCAGCCTACGAGCAGTACTTC
.	TRBV4-2	TRBJ1-2	.	CASSQGRGISYGYTF	TGTGCCAGCAGCCAAGGCCGGGGAATCAGCTATGGCTACACCTTC
.	TRBV20-1	TRBJ2-1	.	CSASRGSYNEQFF	TGCAGTGCTAGTCGAGGGTCCTACAATGAGCAGTTCTTC
.	TRBV4-3	TRBJ2-7	TRBD1	CASSPNPGQVTYEQYF	TGCGCCAGCAGCCCCAATCCCGGACAGGTCACCTACGAGCAGTACTTC
.	TRBV5-6	TRBJ2-1	.	CASSSLQYNEQFF	TGTGCCAGCAGCTCTCTCCAGTACAATGAGCAGTTCTTC
.	TRBV10-3	TRBJ1-2	.	CAISSRGAGYTF	TGTGCCATCAGTTCGCGGGGGGCTGGCTACACCTTC
.	TRBV6-5	TRBJ1-5	.	CASSWGGSNQPQHF	TGTGCCAGCAGTTGGGGGGGTAGCAATCAGCCCCAGCATTTT
.	TRBV3-1/TRBV3-2	TRBJ2-1	TRBD2	CASSQELAGGRHEQFF	TGTGCCAGCAGCCAAGAATTAGCGGGGGGGCGGCATGAGCAGTTCTTC
.	TRBV19	TRBJ1-1	.	CASTLYSLDTEAFF	TGTGCCAGTACTCTCTACTCGCTTGACACTGAAGCTTTCTTT
.	TRBV9	TRBJ1-1	TRBD1	CASSAGTGLMNTEAFF	TGTGCCAGCAGCGCCGGGACAGGTCTCATGAACACTGAAGCTTTCTTT
once	TRBV30	TRBJ1-1	TRBD1	CAWSGGDRVHF	TGTGCCTGGAGTGGGGGGGACAGGGTCCACTTT
once	TRBV5-8	TRBJ1-1	.	CASSFATGTEAFF	TGTGCCAGCAGCTTCGCAACAGGGACTGAAGCTTTCTTT
.	TRBV7-3	TRBJ1-3	.	CASSSSGTSGNTIYF	TGTGCCAGCAGCTCCTCCGGGACTTCTGGAAACACCATATATTTT
.	TRBV18	TRBJ2-7	TRBD1	CASSPRQGEQYF	TGTGCCAGCTCACCTCGACAGGGTGAGCAGTACTTC
.	TRBV25-1	TRBJ1-2	.	CASSEETAYGYTF	TGTGCCAGCAGTGAGGAAACAGCCTATGGCTACACCTTC
.	TRBV28	TRBJ1-3	TRBD1	CASSYPDRGNPGNTIYF	TGTGCCAGCAGTTACCCGGACAGGGGAAATCCCGGAAACACCATATATTTT
.	TRBV30	TRBJ1-2	.	CAWSPGAAHGSF	TGTGCCTGGAGTCCAGGGGCCGCTCATGGATCCTTC
.	TRBV21-1	TRBJ1-1	.	CASSNIDRATEAFF	TGTGCCAGCAGCAATATTGACAGGGCCACTGAAGCTTTCTTT
once	TRBV12-3/TRBV12-4	TRBJ2-5	.	CASSFRGSETQYF	TGTGCCAGCAGTTTTAGGGGGTCAGAGACCCAGTACTTC
.	TRBV6-2/TRBV6-3	TRBJ2-3	TRBD1	CASSLDTPGGTDTQYF	TGTGCCAGCAGTTTGGACACCCCAGGGGGTACAGATACGCAGTATTTT
.	TRBV12-5	TRBJ2-1	.	CASGILSNEQFF	TGTGCTAGTGGTATCTTGAGTAATGAGCAGTTCTTC
.	TRBV7-8	TRBJ1-4	.	CASSPTGFEKLFF	TGTGCCAGCAGCCCGACAGGTTTTGAAAAACTGTTTTTT
.	TRBV4-3	TRBJ2-1	TRBD2	CASSQPGLVFNEQFF	TGCGCCAGCAGCCAACCGGGACTAGTCTTCAATGAGCAGTTCTTC
.	TRBV5-1	TRBJ1-2	.	CASSPQGEGYGYTF	TGCGCCAGCAGCCCGCAAGGAGAGGGATATGGCTACACCTTC
.	TRBV2	TRBJ2-2	TRBD2	CASSAAGGFAGELFF	TGTGCCAGCAGTGCCGCGGGGGGGTTTGCCGGGGAGCTGTTTTTT
.	TRBV18	TRBJ1-6	.	CASAVIGAPNSPLHF	TGTGCCAGCGCCGTTATAGGGGCCCCCAATTCACCCCTCCACTTT
.	TRBV7-2	TRBJ1-3	TRBD1	CASSATGHTGNTIYF	TGTGCCAGCAGCGCGACAGGGCATACCGGAAACACCATATATTTT
.	TRBV5-1	TRBJ1-3	.	CASSDRVDSSGNTIYF	TGCGCCAGCAGCGATCGAGTGGACAGCTCTGGAAACACCATATATTTT
once	TRBV4-3	TRBJ1-2	.	CASSQQVQGNYGYTF	TGCGCCAGCAGCCAGCAGGTCCAGGGGAACTATGGCTACACCTTC
few	TRBV6-6	TRBJ2-7	TRBD2	CASSVTGGRSYEQYF	TGTGCCAGCAGCGTAACGGGGGGGCGATCCTACGAGCAGTACTTC
.	TRBV27	TRBJ1-5	.	CASSLSTYSNQPQHF	TGTGCCAGCAGTTTATCCACATATAGCAATCAGCCCCAGCATTTT
.	TRBV5-6	TRBJ1-2	.	CASPGREVRIDGYTF	TGTGCCAGTCCCGGGCGGGAGGTCCGCATCGATGGCTACACCTTC